This passage covers 21 T cell receptor beta chains from one sample sequenced in a study of T cell responses to AZD1222 COVID-19 vaccine. The protocol was immunoSEQ multiplex PCR, while the TCRdb copy is restricted to in-frame clones and leaves out a portion. The sample lists 250,000 to 300,000 clones, around 93% seen once, with roughly 0.5% in the top ten. The sample here was peripheral blood, taken 28 days after the second AZD1222 dose. These receptors originate from an adult who received the AZD1222 COVID-19 vaccine.

This rearrangement joins TRBV2 to TRBJ2-5; possible D gene TRBD2, 7 bases. The V gene lost 9 bases and the J gene lost 4 bases, with 12 bases spanning the gap. CDR1 is SNHLY, CDR2 FYNNEI, per germline. This CDR3 comprises 12 residues. This CDR3 reads CARRGGGETQYF. The CDR3 nucleotides are TGTGCCAGGAGGGGGGGCGGAGAGACCCAGTACTTC.

The J gene is TRBJ2-6, the V gene TRBV9, with 7 bases matching TRBD2. V shed 4 bases, J shed 0 bases, and the junction held 7 bases outside the gene matches. CDR3 size: 17 residues. In germline, CDR1 is SGDLS, CDR2 YYNGEE. The CDR3 loop reads CASSFGLDGSGANVLTF. The CDR3 nucleotides read TGTGCCAGCAGCTTTGGACTAGATGGCTCTGGGGCCAACGTCCTGACTTTC.

In nucleotides, the CDR3 is TGTGCCAGCAGCTTCTCTCAAAAGAAAAGGGGCTATGGCTACACCTTC. Protein: CASSFSQKKRGYGYTF. The genes are TRBV7-9 and TRBJ1-2; possible D gene TRBD1, 5 bases. Trimming stripped 3 bases from V and 4 bases from J, with 18 bases between. This CDR3 spans 16 amino acids. Germline V gives CDR1 SEHNR, CDR2 FQNEAQ (reference sequence).

The V gene is TRBV4-2, the J gene TRBJ2-6; 12 bases are shared with TRBD2. CDR1 and CDR2 from the germline V gene are LGHNA and YNFKEQ. V was clipped by 4 bases and J by 0 bases; unmatched bases: 7. This CDR3 has 19 residues. CDR3 sequence reads: CASSRGGLAGPSGANVLTF. As DNA, the CDR3 is TGTGCCAGCAGCCGCGGGGGACTAGCGGGCCCCTCTGGGGCCAACGTCCTGACTTTC.

This clone was recorded only once. The chain has TRBV5-5 and TRBJ1-1; D might be TRBD1 (6 bases). Germline V gives CDR1 SGHKS, CDR2 YYEKEE (reference sequence). Trimming left V 3 bases short and J 4 bases short, with 13 bases between. The CDR3 covers 14 residues. CDR3 sequence: CASSSTAGATEAFF. In nucleotides, the CDR3 is TGTGCCAGCAGCTCGACCGCAGGGGCCACTGAAGCTTTCTTT.

The V gene is TRBV24-1, the J gene TRBJ2-1; D possibly corresponds to TRBD1 (6 bases). The germline V gene encodes CDR1 KGHDR and CDR2 SFDVKD. The ends were cut back, 1 base at V and 6 bases at J, with 18 bases in the middle. This CDR3 has 17 amino acids. This CDR3 is CATSDFGGGRAPNEQFF. The DNA for the CDR3 is TGTGCCACCAGTGATTTTGGGGGCGGACGCGCTCCCAATGAGCAGTTCTTC.

The chain joins TRBV28 to TRBJ2-2; 10 bases are shared with TRBD1. V gave up 5 bases and J gave up 6 bases; unmatched junction bases: 9. CDR1 and CDR2 (germline): MDHEN, SYDVKM. This CDR3 spans 16 amino acids. CDR3 nucleotides: TGTGCCAGCAGTCCGACGGGACAGGGGATCGCCGGGGAGCTGTTTTTT. It is translated as CASSPTGQGIAGELFF.

This chain connects TRBV30 to TRBJ2-1; D uncertain. The CDR3 is 14 amino acids. Germline CDR1 reads GTSNPN; CDR2 reads SVGIG (reference sequence). The V gene lost 1 base and the J gene lost 0 bases, with 7 bases spanning the gap. The CDR3 reads CAWSGLSSYNEQFF. DNA for the CDR3: TGTGCCTGGAGTGGGTTAAGCTCCTACAATGAGCAGTTCTTC. The variable domain in full, with the rest retrieved from reference TRBV30 and TRBJ2-1, is SQTIHQWPATLVQPVGSPLSLECTVEGTSNPNLYWYRQAAGRGLQLLFYSVGIGQISSEVPQNLSASRPQDRQFILSSKKLLLSDSGFYLCAWSGLSSYNEQFFGPGTRLTVL.

The V call is TRBV7-2, the J call TRBJ1-1, with a tentative D call TRBD1 (5 bases). The CDR3 covers 14 residues. Germline CDR1 reads SGHTA; CDR2 reads FQGNSA. Trimming took 4 bases from V and 5 from J, leaving 14 bases between them. CDR3 bases: TGTGCCAGCAGCTGGGGGGGGGAAGGTACTGAAGCTTTCTTT. Translating gives CASSWGGEGTEAFF.

This chain connects TRBV12-3 or TRBV12-4 to TRBJ1-6, with D unresolved. V was cut by 10 bases and J by 6 bases, with 13 bases left in between. The CDR3 length is 13 residues. CDR3 in amino acids: CATTRVRNSPLHF. For the CDR3, the DNA is TGTGCCACCACGCGGGTCCGTAATTCACCCCTCCACTTT.

This chain connects TRBV5-3 to TRBJ1-1, with no clear D. TRBV5-3 belongs to the ORF category, with a function that is uncertain. The CDR3 totals 12 residues. Between the trimmed V and J ends, which lost 4 bases and 3 bases, there was a span of 7 bases. This chain's CDR3 is CARSTLDTEAFF. The CDR3 region has the DNA TGTGCCAGAAGCACCCTCGACACTGAAGCTTTCTTT.

This chain joins TRBV9 and TRBJ1-3; a possible D gene is TRBD1 (6 bases). V gave up 0 bases and J gave up 4 bases, with 11 bases separating them. Germline V gene lookup returns CDR1 SGDLS and CDR2 YYNGEE. There are 15 residues in the CDR3. The CDR3 bases are TGTGCCAGCAGCGTAGGGCAGGGGCTGGGAAACACCATATATTTT. Protein: CASSVGQGLGNTIYF.

This clone has only a few counts. The rearrangement joins TRBV2 to TRBJ1-2; TRBD1 agrees at 7 bases. The V gene's germline CDR1 is SNHLY and CDR2 FYNNEI. The trim removed 2 bases at V and 4 bases at J, leaving 4 bases unmatched. The CDR3 is 14 amino acids. CDR3 sequence reads: CASSESAGGYGYTF. CDR3 coding DNA: TGTGCCAGCAGTGAAAGTGCAGGGGGCTATGGCTACACCTTC.

This chain uses TRBV28 with TRBJ2-3; D remains ambiguous. This CDR3 spans 13 amino acids. Per germline, CDR1 MDHEN and CDR2 SYDVKM. The ends were cut back, 1 base at V and 4 bases at J, with 6 bases in the middle. CDR3: CASSLSPPDTQYF. DNA for the CDR3: TGTGCCAGCAGTTTATCCCCTCCAGATACGCAGTATTTT.

In DNA form, the CDR3 reads TGTGCCAGCAGCCAAGGGGGGGCCCTGAACACCGGGGAGCTGTTTTTT. Translating it yields CASSQGGALNTGELFF. V and J are TRBV4-2 and TRBJ2-2; D possibly matches TRBD1 or TRBD2 (6 bases each). The CDR3 spans 16 residues. The V and J ends lost 1 base and 1 base respectively, with 10 bases between them. Germline CDR1 is LGHNA and CDR2 is YNFKEQ.

The chain couples TRBV3-1 (or the pseudogene TRBV3-2) to TRBJ2-1, with 8 positions matching TRBD2. This CDR3 spans 12 amino acids. Unmatched junction bases numbered 0, after V lost 4 bases and J lost 7 bases. CDR1 is LGHDT, CDR2 YNNKEL, per germline (reference sequence). Here the CDR3 DNA reads TGTGCCAGCAGCCCTAGCGGGAATGAGCAGTTCTTC. Translating it yields CASSPSGNEQFF.

The chain is built from TRBV4-3 and TRBJ1-5; D is unclear. Between the trimmed V and J ends, which lost 0 bases and 4 bases, there was a span of 10 bases. The CDR3 length is 15 residues. The germline CDR1 and CDR2 sequences are LGHNA and YSLEER. The CDR3 sequence is CASSQDRHPNQPQHF. The CDR3 DNA is TGCGCCAGCAGCCAAGATCGACACCCAAATCAGCCCCAGCATTTT.

The chain combines TRBV7-2 with TRBJ2-1; 15 bases are a match to TRBD2. V gave up 4 bases and J gave up 10 bases; unmatched junction bases: 5. Germline V CDR1 and CDR2: SGHTA, FQGNSA. CDR3 length: 15 amino acids. The CDR3 bases are TGTGCCAGCAGCTCCGCGGGACTAGCGGGAGGCGAGCAGTTCTTC. It is translated as CASSSAGLAGGEQFF.

This clone came up once. V is TRBV24-1 and J is TRBJ2-2, with a weak D call TRBD2 (7 bases). Between the trimmed V and J ends, which lost 9 bases and 4 bases, there was a span of 11 bases. CDR1 and CDR2 from the germline V gene are KGHDR and SFDVKD. The CDR3 has 13 amino acids. CDR3 protein: CATGGGGTGELFF. CDR3 nucleotides: TGTGCCACCGGGGGCGGGGGCACCGGGGAGCTGTTTTTT.

V is TRBV3-1 (or the pseudogene TRBV3-2) and J is TRBJ2-1; TRBD1 matches at 8 bases. The CDR3 covers 14 residues. The ends lost 5 bases at V and 5 bases at J; junction bases unmatched: 5. The germline V gene encodes CDR1 LGHDT and CDR2 YNNKEL (reference sequence). CDR3 residues: CASSRTGFDNEQFF. CDR3 DNA: TGTGCCAGCAGCAGGACAGGGTTTGACAATGAGCAGTTCTTC.

The chain is built from TRBV12-5 and TRBJ1-1; a weak D match, TRBD1 (5 bases). V lost 2 bases and J 6 bases, leaving 13 bases between the germline ends. This CDR3 contains 14 residues. Germline V gene sequence: CDR1 LGHNT, CDR2 FRNRAP. In DNA, the CDR3 is TGTGCTAGTGGTTTGAGCCCACAGGAACCTGAAGCTTTCTTT. Amino acid sequence: CASGLSPQEPEAFF.